This T cell receptor beta chain was recorded in a study of PD-1 blockade in classical Hodgkin lymphoma. About the study: Patients got intravenous nivolumab 3 mg/kg every 2 weeks.

As for time point: cycle 4 day 1 (C4D1), after 5 to 7 weeks of nivolumab. Every single patient, without exception, relapsed after autologous stem cell transplantation, and brentuximab vedotin exposure varied. Researchers used magnetic negative selection to pull out pure CD4+ T cells from thawed PBMCs. Germline lookup yields CDR1 KGHSH and CDR2 LQKENI. J gave up 1 base and V 4 bases, and 3 bases lay outside the gene matches. The CDR3 covers 15 residues. The table came from immunoSEQ multiplex PCR; TCRdb's copy has only in-frame clones and leaves some out. The sample has around 12,000 clones; 85% to 90% are singletons. General observations from the study: It was among complete responders that baseline diversity resembled that of newly diagnosed patients. Reports indicated that newly diagnosed patients had lower baseline TCR diversity than healthy donors did. After ASCT, patients who started nivolumab under 1 year later were excluded.

This clone was seen a single time. Antigen: not known. This sequence was found in a human donor with classical Hodgkin lymphoma. The material sequenced was CD4+ T cells from blood, taken before the fourth cycle of nivolumab. The V call is TRBV18, the J call TRBJ2-1; 8 bases fit TRBD1. The CDR3 here is CASSQGQASYNEQFF. The CDR3 nucleotides are TGTGCCAGCTCACAGGGACAGGCGTCCTACAATGAGCAGTTCTTC.